Presented here are 24 T cell receptor beta chains from one specimen sequenced in a study of blood T cell repertoires in COVID-19. The assay was immunoSEQ multiplex PCR, and TCRdb's table has in-frame clones only and misses some. The sample has some 330,000 clones, about 90% seen once; the top ten hold over 4.5%. Sequences were obtained from PBMCs or T cells enriched from blood (not recorded which). All receptors derive from a man aged 30-40 years who had recovered from COVID-19.

The chain joins TRBV5-1 to TRBJ2-7; weak D call: TRBD2 (8 bases). The CDR3 has 14 amino acids. V gave up 2 bases and J gave up 6 bases, with 15 bases separating them. The V gene's germline CDR1 is SGHRS and CDR2 YFSETQ. The CDR3 nucleotides read TGCGCCAGCAGCTTCAGGGGGACTAGTTCCGAGCAGTACTTC. It encodes CASSFRGTSSEQYF.

The chain joins TRBV25-1 to TRBJ1-2, with D possibly being TRBD1 (6 bases). Trimming shortened V by 6 bases and J by 4 bases, and 15 bases separated the two germline ends. The CDR3 runs 14 residues. Germline CDR1 reads MGHDK; CDR2 reads SYGVNS. Written as DNA, the CDR3 is TGTGCCAGCAGCGGCCGGACAGTGATCTATGGCTACACCTTC. Translation gives CASSGRTVIYGYTF.

V gene TRBV13 combines with J gene TRBJ2-3; D remains ambiguous. The V gene lost 3 bases and the J gene lost 5 bases, with 9 bases spanning the gap. The CDR3 is 13 amino acids. Per the germline V gene, CDR1 is PRHDT and CDR2 is FYEKMQ (reference sequence). Here the CDR3 DNA reads TGTGCCAGCAGCTTCCCCCCCGGAGATACGCAGTATTTT. This encodes CASSFPPGDTQYF.

The rearrangement joins TRBV7-9 to TRBJ2-1, with a weak D call TRBD1 (6 bases). Trimming removed 5 bases from V and 1 base from J, with 12 bases in between. The V gene's germline CDR1 is SEHNR and CDR2 FQNEAQ (reference sequence). This CDR3 has 15 residues. CDR3 coding DNA: TGTGCCAGCAGCGCCAGGGGATTGTCCTACAATGAGCAGTTCTTC. As protein: CASSARGLSYNEQFF. Supplemented by reference TRBV7-9 and TRBJ2-1, the full variable domain reads DTGVSQNPRHKITKRGQNVTFRCDPISEHNRLYWYRQTLGQGPEFLTYFQNEAQLEKSRLLSDRFSAERPKGSFSTLEIQRTEQGDSAMYLCASSARGLSYNEQFFGPGTRLTVL.

The CDR3 spells CASSLASGGYTDTQYF. CDR3 DNA: TGTGCCAGCAGCTTGGCTAGCGGGGGGTACACAGATACGCAGTATTTT. The V gene is TRBV7-9, the J gene TRBJ2-3, with 11 bases lining up with TRBD2. The CDR3 runs 16 residues. Germline CDR1 reads SEHNR; CDR2 reads FQNEAQ (reference sequence). Trimming cost V 3 bases and J 2 bases; bases outside gene matches: 4.

CDR3 region: CASSPGTGNTGELFF. The CDR3 coding sequence is TGTGCCAGCAGTCCCGGGACAGGAAACACCGGGGAGCTGTTTTTT. The V call is TRBV2, the J call TRBJ2-2, with 8 positions matching TRBD1. V was clipped by 5 bases and J by 2 bases; unmatched bases: 4. The germline gives CDR1 SNHLY, CDR2 FYNNEI. The CDR3 is 15 amino acids.

The V call is TRBV18, the J call TRBJ2-4, with a possible D match to TRBD1 (5 bases). Germline CDR1 and CDR2: KGHSH and LQKENI. CDR3 length equals 17 residues. Trimming cost V 3 bases and J 1 base, with 16 bases left between them. CDR3 amino acids: CASSPSSGKWAKNIQYF. CDR3 in DNA: TGTGCCAGCTCACCCTCCTCAGGGAAGTGGGCCAAAAACATTCAGTACTTC.

V gene TRBV28 combines with J gene TRBJ1-3; D may be TRBD1 (6 bases). V was pared by 2 bases and J by 2 bases, with 10 bases between. The CDR3 extends over 15 amino acids. Germline CDR1 and CDR2: MDHEN and SYDVKM. CDR3 nucleotides: TGTGCCAGCAGTTTAGCCGGGGGGCCTGGAAACACCATATATTTT. Amino acid sequence: CASSLAGGPGNTIYF.

The chain joins TRBV5-4 to TRBJ2-5, with a possible D match to TRBD2 (6 bases). Germline V CDR1 and CDR2: SGHNT, YYREEE (reference sequence). The CDR3 consists of 13 residues. V gave up 7 bases and J gave up 4 bases, with 14 bases separating them. The CDR3 region has the DNA TGTGCCAGCCGGCAAGGAGGGGCAGAGACCCAGTACTTC. Its translation: CASRQGGAETQYF. The variable domain in full, with the rest retrieved from reference TRBV5-4 and TRBJ2-5, is ETGVTQSPTHLIKTRGQQVTLRCSSQSGHNTVSWYQQALGQGPQFIFQYYREEENGRGNFPPRFSGLQFPNYSSELNVNALELDDSALYLCASRQGGAETQYFGPGTRLLVL.

The genes are TRBV18 and TRBJ2-7; TRBD1 matches 8 bases. V was clipped by 3 bases and J by 5 bases; unmatched bases: 6. Germline CDR1 reads KGHSH; CDR2 reads LQKENI. This CDR3 has 14 residues. The CDR3 reads CASSPGQGGDEQYF. CDR3 DNA: TGTGCCAGCTCACCCGGACAGGGAGGAGACGAGCAGTACTTC.

J is TRBJ2-2 and V is TRBV10-3; 11 bases line up with TRBD2. CDR1 ENHRY and CDR2 SYGVKD come from the germline V gene. This CDR3 has 19 residues. V shed 0 bases and J 1 base; nucleotides not matched to a gene: 7. CDR3: CAISESGLAGGKNTGELFF. Written as DNA, the CDR3 is TGTGCCATCAGTGAGTCGGGTCTAGCGGGGGGCAAGAACACCGGGGAGCTGTTTTTT.

The chain uses TRBV7-8 and TRBJ2-1, with TRBD2 identical over 15 bases. Germline V gives CDR1 SGHVS, CDR2 FQNEAQ. This CDR3 is 18 amino acids long. V gave up 8 bases and J gave up 3 bases; unmatched junction bases: 11. The CDR3 DNA reads TGTGCCAGCTTATGGACTAGCGGGGGGGGAGGACTCTACAATGAGCAGTTCTTC. Amino acid sequence: CASLWTSGGGGLYNEQFF.

This clone is a singleton in its sample. The sample has other DNA sequences that encode this CDR3 too. The V gene is TRBV28, the J gene TRBJ1-1; D not certain. The germline CDR1 and CDR2 sequences are MDHEN and SYDVKM. The CDR3 runs to 13 residues. V was clipped by 3 bases and J by 0 bases, with 5 bases between them. CDR3 coding DNA: TGTGCCAGCAGTTTTAGTCTGAACACTGAAGCTTTCTTT. This sequence encodes CASSFSLNTEAFF.

This chain connects TRBV28 to TRBJ1-4; unclear D gene. Trimming cost V 7 bases and J 8 bases, with 17 bases left between them. Germline V gene sequence: CDR1 MDHEN, CDR2 SYDVKM. This CDR3 has 14 amino acids. The CDR3 region is CASKDRARVEKLFF. In DNA, the CDR3 is TGTGCCAGCAAGGATAGGGCGAGGGTGGAAAAACTGTTTTTT.

This clone was counted ten times or more. The chain has TRBV6-6 and TRBJ1-1; 7 bases are shared with TRBD1. Germline CDR1 reads MNHNY; CDR2 reads SVGAGI (reference sequence). This CDR3 contains 14 residues. The ends lost 4 bases at V and 1 base at J; junction bases unmatched: 3. The CDR3 protein is CASSSTGANTEAFF. CDR3 nucleotides: TGTGCCAGCAGTTCCACAGGGGCGAACACTGAAGCTTTCTTT.

The gene calls are TRBV18 and TRBJ1-1; 7 nucleotides match TRBD1. Germline V gives CDR1 KGHSH, CDR2 LQKENI. Germline trimming cut 2 bases from V and 6 bases from J; bases unmatched to any gene: 6. This CDR3 has 14 amino acids. The chain's CDR3 is CASSPGQASPEAFF. DNA of the CDR3: TGTGCCAGCTCACCAGGACAGGCGTCCCCTGAAGCTTTCTTT.

The chain joins TRBV6-1 to TRBJ1-5; D might be TRBD1 (6 bases). Trimming cost V 2 bases and J 0 bases, with 14 bases left between them. Looked up from germline, CDR1 is MNHNS and CDR2 is SASEGT. This CDR3 has 17 residues. The CDR3 DNA follows: TGTGCCAGCAGTGAACTCCCCACAGGGCTTAGCAATCAGCCCCAGCATTTT. It codes for CASSELPTGLSNQPQHF.

V is TRBV7-9 and J is TRBJ1-2; D is possibly TRBD1 (5 bases). CDR1 is SEHNR, CDR2 FQNEAQ, per germline (reference sequence). Trimming cost V 1 base and J 0 bases, with 18 bases left between them. The CDR3 is 18 residues long. CDR3 loop: CASSLVQGATIANYGYTF. CDR3 nucleotide sequence: TGTGCCAGCAGCTTAGTCCAGGGCGCAACCATAGCTAACTATGGCTACACCTTC.

The chain joins TRBV30 to TRBJ1-5; D uncertain. Germline loops: CDR1 GTSNPN, CDR2 SVGIG (reference sequence). The CDR3 length is 14 residues. V lost 1 base and J 0 bases, leaving 7 bases between the germline ends. CDR3 in amino acids: CAWSGRSSNQPQHF. CDR3 sequence (DNA): TGTGCCTGGAGTGGGCGGAGTAGCAATCAGCCCCAGCATTTT.

The rearrangement uses TRBV11-3 and TRBJ1-2, with no clear D. The CDR3 is 14 amino acids. Trimming took 0 bases from V and 4 from J, leaving 9 bases between them. Germline V gene data show CDR1 as SGHNT and CDR2 as YENEEA. The CDR3: CASSLDLNGYGYTF. DNA of the CDR3: TGTGCCAGCAGCTTAGATCTTAACGGCTATGGCTACACCTTC.

The chain is built from TRBV28 and TRBJ1-6; D remains unclear. Trimming left V 6 bases short and J 0 bases short, with 12 bases between. The CDR3 contains 16 residues. Germline loops: CDR1 MDHEN, CDR2 SYDVKM. CDR3 DNA: TGTGCCAGCAGCTCCGGAGGGAGCTCCTATAATTCACCCCTCCACTTT. As protein: CASSSGGSSYNSPLHF.

The CDR3 DNA reads as TGTGCCAGCAGCCAAAGGGTAGCGGGCCCGAAAGGGGATACGCAGTATTTT. Translation gives CASSQRVAGPKGDTQYF. The V call is TRBV3-1 (or the pseudogene TRBV3-2), the J call TRBJ2-3; 7 positions match TRBD2. V was clipped by 2 bases and J by 6 bases; unmatched bases: 14. The CDR3 length is 17 residues. Looked up from germline, CDR1 is LGHDT and CDR2 is YNNKEL (reference sequence).

This chain links TRBV21-1 with TRBJ2-2; TRBD2 is the table's D call and was not checked against the DNA. TRBV21-1 is marked as a pseudogene. The CDR3 spans 21 residues. CDR3 coding DNA: TGTGCCAGCAGCAATAGAAACTTCGGACTAGCGGGGGGCCGGTACACCGGGGAGCTGTTTTTT. Encoded protein: CASSNRNFGLAGGRYTGELFF.

This chain joins TRBV5-1 and TRBJ1-1; 9 positions match TRBD1. This CDR3 comprises 14 residues. V was clipped by 4 bases and J by 6 bases; unmatched bases: 7. Germline V gene lookup returns CDR1 SGHRS and CDR2 YFSETQ. The chain's CDR3 is CASSRGQGAAEAFF. The CDR3 bases are TGCGCCAGCAGCCGGGGACAGGGCGCCGCTGAAGCTTTCTTT.